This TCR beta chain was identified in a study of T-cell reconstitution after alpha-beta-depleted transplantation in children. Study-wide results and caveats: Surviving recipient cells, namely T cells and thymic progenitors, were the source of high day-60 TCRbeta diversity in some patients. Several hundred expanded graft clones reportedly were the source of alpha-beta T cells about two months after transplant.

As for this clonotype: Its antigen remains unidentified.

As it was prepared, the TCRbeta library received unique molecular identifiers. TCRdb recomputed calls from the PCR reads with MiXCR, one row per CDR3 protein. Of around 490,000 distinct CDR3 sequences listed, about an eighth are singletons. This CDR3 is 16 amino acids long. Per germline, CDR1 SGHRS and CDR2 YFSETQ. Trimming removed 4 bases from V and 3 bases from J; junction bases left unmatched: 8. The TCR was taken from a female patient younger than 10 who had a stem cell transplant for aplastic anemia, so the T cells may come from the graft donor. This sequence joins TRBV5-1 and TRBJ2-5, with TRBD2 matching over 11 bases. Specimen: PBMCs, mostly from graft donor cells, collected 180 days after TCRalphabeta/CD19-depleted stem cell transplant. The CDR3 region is CASSPPPLAGEETQYF. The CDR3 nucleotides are TGCGCCAGCAGCCCTCCCCCACTAGCGGGGGAAGAGACCCAGTACTTC. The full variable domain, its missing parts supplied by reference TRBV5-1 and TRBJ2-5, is KAGVTQTPRYLIKTRGQQVTLSCSPISGHRSVSWYQQTPGQGLQFLFEYFSETQRNKGNFPGRFSGRQFSNSRSEMNVSTLELGDSALYLCASSPPPLAGEETQYFGPGTRLLVL.